This passage covers 26 T cell receptor beta chains from one sample sequenced in a study of T-cell reconstitution after alpha-beta-depleted transplantation in children. During its preparation, the TCRbeta library received unique molecular identifiers. Each CDR3 protein gets one entry after TCRdb re-called the PCR reads with MiXCR. Seen here are 450,000 to 500,000 distinct CDR3 sequences, approximately 12% observed once, and the top ten hold about 5.6%. The sequenced sample was PBMCs from the stem cell graft donor, obtained from the stem cell graft. The receptors shown here come from a human donor who donated a stem cell graft to a child with combined immunodeficiency.

V and J are TRBV6-2 or TRBV6-3 and TRBJ2-2; D may be TRBD2 (5 bases). Deletions cut 7 bases from V and 6 bases from J, with 9 bases between. CDR1 MNHEY and CDR2 SVGEGT come from the germline V gene. This CDR3 has 12 amino acids. The CDR3 loop reads CASTEGSGELFF. DNA for the CDR3: TGTGCCAGCACTGAGGGATCCGGGGAGCTGTTTTTT.

V gene TRBV6-6 combines with J gene TRBJ2-1; D is unresolved. The V gene's germline CDR1 is MNHNY and CDR2 SVGAGI (reference sequence). V was pared by 2 bases and J by 8 bases, with 10 bases between. CDR3 length equals 13 residues. The CDR3: CASSYGTWYEQFF. As DNA, the CDR3 is TGTGCCAGCAGTTACGGAACATGGTATGAGCAGTTCTTC.

This clonotype was seen a few times. The rearrangement uses TRBV3-1 and TRBJ2-1; TRBD1 matches 9 bases. Germline trimming cut 4 bases from V and 4 bases from J; bases unmatched to any gene: 8. The length of the CDR3 is 16 residues. CDR1 and CDR2 from the germline V gene are LGHDT and YNNKEL (reference sequence). The CDR3 DNA reads as TGTGCCAGCAGCCCCGGACAGGGGCTATATTACAATGAGCAGTTCTTC. Encoded protein: CASSPGQGLYYNEQFF.

The table lists this clonotype with many counts. V usage is TRBV10-3 and J usage is TRBJ2-7, with a possible D match to TRBD2 (5 bases). V lost 5 bases to trimming and J lost 4 bases, with 9 bases between them. From germline, CDR1 is ENHRY and CDR2 SYGVKD. CDR3 size: 12 residues. CDR3 in amino acids: CAISTRRYEQYF. The CDR3 region has the DNA TGTGCCATCAGTACTAGGAGGTACGAGCAGTACTTC.

This chain connects TRBV5-1 to TRBJ2-2, with unresolved D. Trimming took off 2 bases at V and 5 bases at J, with 7 bases between the two ends. CDR1 and CDR2 (germline): SGHRS, YFSETQ. This CDR3 region has 13 residues. CDR3 sequence (DNA): TGCGCCAGCAGCTTCAGGAGTACCGGGGAGCTGTTTTTT. It specifies CASSFRSTGELFF.

The chain combines TRBV5-6 with TRBJ2-1, with 9 bases identical to TRBD2. Looked up from germline, CDR1 is SGHDT and CDR2 is YYEEEE. CDR3 length: 18 residues. V shed 1 base and J 0 bases; nucleotides not matched to a gene: 8. CDR3 coding DNA: TGTGCCAGCAGCTTGAAACTAGCGGGCCTAGGCTCCTACAATGAGCAGTTCTTC. This sequence encodes CASSLKLAGLGSYNEQFF.

This clonotype has a count of ten or more. This chain joins TRBV9 and TRBJ2-2; 10 nucleotides line up with TRBD1. V shed 5 bases and J 6 bases; nucleotides not matched to a gene: 7. The CDR3 is made up of 15 amino acids. The V gene's germline CDR1 is SGDLS and CDR2 YYNGEE. The CDR3 sequence is CASSPGTGEPGELFF. DNA for the CDR3: TGTGCCAGCAGTCCAGGGACAGGGGAACCCGGGGAGCTGTTTTTT.

The chain links TRBV29-1 to TRBJ2-2, with D perhaps TRBD1 (5 bases). This CDR3 has 13 residues. V was shortened by 5 bases and J by 6 bases, with 13 bases between the two germline ends. The germline V gene encodes CDR1 SQVTM and CDR2 ANQGSEA. Here the CDR3 DNA reads TGCAGCGTTATGACAGTAGAGGCCGGGGAGCTGTTTTTT. The encoded protein is CSVMTVEAGELFF.

The table lists this clonotype with a count of one. This chain joins TRBV20-1 and TRBJ2-7; 9 bases are a match to TRBD1. V lost 1 base and J lost 2; bases outside the gene matches: 9. The germline V gene has CDR1 DFQATT and CDR2 SNEGSKA (reference sequence). The CDR3 has 16 residues. The CDR3: CSARVPGQGGTYEQYF. The CDR3 nucleotides read TGCAGTGCTAGAGTTCCGGGACAGGGAGGAACCTACGAGCAGTACTTC.

The rearrangement uses TRBV20-1 and TRBJ2-3, with D possibly matching TRBD2 (5 bases). This CDR3 comprises 15 residues. Germline V gives CDR1 DFQATT, CDR2 SNEGSKA (reference sequence). V was trimmed by 0 bases and J by 2 bases, leaving 12 bases between them. The CDR3 protein is CSARDQADYTDTQYF. In DNA, the CDR3 is TGCAGTGCTAGAGATCAAGCGGATTACACAGATACGCAGTATTTT.

In its sample, this clonotype was seen many times. V is TRBV3-1 and J is TRBJ2-6, with D possibly being TRBD2 (5 bases). V was shortened by 2 bases and J by 0 bases, with 11 bases between the two germline ends. Germline V gives CDR1 LGHDT, CDR2 YNNKEL (reference sequence). This CDR3 comprises 17 residues. This CDR3 is CASSQFPGNSGANVLTF. The DNA of the CDR3 is TGTGCCAGCAGCCAATTTCCGGGAAACTCTGGGGCCAACGTCCTGACTTTC. Drawing the rest from reference TRBV3-1 and TRBJ2-6, the complete variable domain is DTAVSQTPKYLVTQMGNDKSIKCEQNLGHDTMYWYKQDSKKFLKIMFSYNNKELIINETVPNRFSPKSPDKAHLNLHINSLELGDSAVYFCASSQFPGNSGANVLTFGAGSRLTVL.

This clonotype was detected many times. V usage is TRBV12-3 or TRBV12-4 and J usage is TRBJ2-7; D perhaps matches TRBD2 (5 bases). V was trimmed by 0 bases and J by 2 bases, leaving 5 bases between them. The length of the CDR3 is 13 residues. In nucleotides, the CDR3 is TGTGCCAGCAGTTTAGCGCGGGCCTACGAGCAGTACTTC. This encodes CASSLARAYEQYF.

The chain employs TRBV20-1 and TRBJ2-3; 8 nucleotides match TRBD2. There are 16 residues in the CDR3. Germline V gives CDR1 DFQATT, CDR2 SNEGSKA (reference sequence). V shed 5 bases, J shed 7 bases, and the junction held 17 bases outside the gene matches. DNA of the CDR3: TGCAGTGCTCAAAAGGGGCGGGGGGCCTTAACCAATACGCAGTATTTT. Amino acids: CSAQKGRGALTNTQYF.

About this clonotype itself: A much larger clone is a single base away; this may be a read error. The chain links TRBV5-6 to TRBJ2-5; tentative D call: TRBD2 (6 bases). This CDR3 is built from 14 residues. Germline-derived CDR1 and CDR2 are SGHDT and YYEEEE. The CDR3 nucleotides read TGTGCCAGCAGAACGGGACGCCGCGGGGAGACCCGGTACTTC. Translating gives CASRTGRRGETRYF.

This clonotype was recorded at least ten times. This chain joins TRBV9 and TRBJ2-1, with D possibly being TRBD2 (5 bases). V lost 3 bases and J 0 bases, leaving 10 bases between the germline ends. The CDR3 sequence is 15 residues long. Germline V gene data show CDR1 as SGDLS and CDR2 as YYNGEE. The CDR3, as DNA: TGTGCCAGCAGCGCCGGACTGGACTCCTACAATGAGCAGTTCTTC. This gives the protein CASSAGLDSYNEQFF.

This chain links TRBV12-5 with TRBJ1-1; D might be TRBD1 (5 bases). The CDR3 is 19 amino acids. The germline V gene encodes CDR1 LGHNT and CDR2 FRNRAP. With 0 bases removed from V and 4 bases from J, the gap between germline ends came to 24 bases. The CDR3 coding sequence is TGTGCTAGTGGTTTGGTACAGTTTGGCTTTCGTGACAGTCTCACTGAAGCTTTCTTT. Encoded protein: CASGLVQFGFRDSLTEAFF.

A few counts support this clonotype. J is TRBJ2-1 and V is TRBV6-2 or TRBV6-3; 9 bases align to TRBD2. The ends lost 8 bases at V and 4 bases at J; junction bases unmatched: 9. Germline V lookup: CDR1 MNHEY, CDR2 SVGEGT. The CDR3 contains 15 residues. The CDR3 coding sequence is TGTGCCAGCGGATTAGCGGGAGATCAATACAATGAGCAGTTCTTC. Amino acids: CASGLAGDQYNEQFF.

This clonotype was counted many times. V and J are TRBV29-1 and TRBJ2-3; D possibly matches TRBD1 or TRBD2 (5 bases each). Germline CDR1 reads SQVTM; CDR2 reads ANQGSEA. V was pared by 5 bases and J by 2 bases, with 17 bases between. CDR3 length: 15 residues. CDR3 protein: CSVLTGAPATDTQYF. The CDR3 DNA is TGCAGCGTTTTGACCGGGGCTCCAGCCACAGATACGCAGTATTTT.

This clonotype was seen more than once but under ten times. The chain has TRBV24-1 and TRBJ2-2; 9 nucleotides align to TRBD1. V was clipped by 5 bases and J by 1 base; unmatched bases: 16. Germline-derived CDR1 and CDR2 are KGHDR and SFDVKD. The CDR3 extends over 20 amino acids. The CDR3 DNA sequence: TGTGCCACCAGTGCCAAAAACAGGGGGCGACTAGTTTTGAACACCGGGGAGCTGTTTTTT. Protein: CATSAKNRGRLVLNTGELFF.

The V call is TRBV5-1, the J call TRBJ2-7, with 12 bases matching TRBD2. V dropped 1 base and J dropped 0; count of bases not matched to a gene: 2. Germline V gene sequence: CDR1 SGHRS, CDR2 YFSETQ. The CDR3 contains 16 residues. The CDR3 DNA follows: TGCGCCAGCAGCTTGTGGACTAGCGGGGACTCCTACGAGCAGTACTTC. The encoded protein is CASSLWTSGDSYEQYF.

This rearrangement joins TRBV12-3 or TRBV12-4 to TRBJ1-5; 8 positions match TRBD1. The ends lost 3 bases at V and 9 bases at J; junction bases unmatched: 7. CDR3 size: 14 residues. Written as DNA, the CDR3 is TGTGCCAGCAGTTTGGACAGGGACCTACGGCCCCAGCATTTT. Protein sequence: CASSLDRDLRPQHF.

In its sample, this clonotype was seen many times. This chain joins TRBV10-2 and TRBJ2-7, with D perhaps being TRBD1 or TRBD2 (5 bases each). The CDR3 has 13 amino acids. Trimming pared 10 bases from V and 4 bases from J, leaving 17 bases between. Germline loops: CDR1 WSHSY, CDR2 SAAADI. CDR3 amino acids: CATEIGAAYEQYF. The DNA for the CDR3 is TGCGCCACCGAAATCGGGGCAGCTTACGAGCAGTACTTC.

This chain links TRBV24-1 with TRBJ2-1, with D hard to call. Germline V gene data show CDR1 as KGHDR and CDR2 as SFDVKD. The CDR3 covers 15 residues. V dropped 3 bases and J dropped 0 bases, with 8 bases sitting between them. The CDR3 is CATSDPRSSYNEQFF. The DNA of the CDR3 is TGTGCCACCAGTGATCCCCGAAGCTCCTACAATGAGCAGTTCTTC.

This clonotype has a handful of counts. This sequence joins TRBV25-1 and TRBJ1-1; D remains ambiguous. Trimming took 7 bases from V and 3 from J, leaving 6 bases between them. Germline V lookup: CDR1 MGHDK, CDR2 SYGVNS. This CDR3 has 11 residues. CDR3 loop: CASIWDTEAFF. DNA of the CDR3: TGTGCCAGCATCTGGGACACTGAAGCTTTCTTT.

The chain carries TRBV7-2 and TRBJ1-4, with unresolved D. V was trimmed by 0 bases and J by 1 base, leaving 9 bases between them. The germline V gene encodes CDR1 SGHTA and CDR2 FQGNSA. The CDR3 consists of 16 residues. The CDR3 spells CASSLAVSLTNEKLFF. CDR3 in DNA: TGTGCCAGCAGCTTAGCGGTCAGCCTAACTAATGAAAAACTGTTTTTT.

This chain connects TRBV7-2 to TRBJ2-1; a possible D gene is TRBD2 (7 bases). The germline V gene has CDR1 SGHTA and CDR2 FQGNSA. The CDR3 runs 15 residues. The V and J ends lost 3 bases and 4 bases respectively, with 13 bases between them. The CDR3 protein is CASSFLGGGYNEQFF. CDR3 coding DNA: TGTGCCAGCAGCTTTTTAGGGGGAGGGTACAATGAGCAGTTCTTC. The complete variable domain, with remaining parts taken from reference TRBV7-2 and TRBJ2-1, reads GAGVSQSPSNKVTEKGKDVELRCDPISGHTALYWYRQSLGQGLEFLIYFQGNSAPDKSGLPSDRFSAERTGGSVSTLTIQRTQQEDSAVYLCASSFLGGGYNEQFFGPGTRLTVL.